This TCR beta chain was sequenced for a study of T cell responses to AZD1222 COVID-19 vaccine. Trimming took 2 bases from V and 6 from J, leaving 15 bases between them. There are 15 residues in the CDR3. CDR1 is LGHDT and CDR2 is YNNKEL in the germline V gene (reference sequence). This table comes from immunoSEQ multiplex PCR, and its TCRdb copy is limited to in-frame clones, with some not included. Seen here are about 130,000 clones, around 92% observed once, and the top ten hold 1.9%. In the case of this clone: The antigen remains unidentified.

Study outcomes and limitations: Unmutated regions of variants are reportedly targeted by nearly half of spike-specific TCRs. Mostly white British, mostly female donors; authors suggested clonal diversity may be underestimated.

Sequencing used peripheral blood, obtained 28 days after the second AZD1222 dose. The source of this sequence is an adult who received the AZD1222 COVID-19 vaccine. The chain joins TRBV3-1 (or the pseudogene TRBV3-2) to TRBJ2-3; TRBD1 might be the D (6 bases). As DNA, the CDR3 is TGTGCCAGCAGCCAAAGTCAAGGGGGAGAGGATACGCAGTATTTT. It translates to CASSQSQGGEDTQYF.